This T cell receptor (beta chain) is from a study of identifying expanded T cells in peripheral blood. The CDR3 has 12 amino acids. Per germline, CDR1 LNHDA and CDR2 SQIVND (reference sequence). V dropped 10 bases and J dropped 7 bases, with 14 bases sitting between them. Produced via immunoSEQ multiplex PCR; TCRdb's table is partial and in-frame only. Here the sample spans about 81,000 clones, roughly 84% being singletons. Sequencing used blood. This TCR came from a person between 18 and 70 years old in good health. The chain is built from TRBV19 and TRBJ2-4; D is unresolved. The CDR3 DNA reads as TGTGCCACCACGGACCAGATCAACATTCAGTACTTC. Its protein is CATTDQINIQYF. The entire variable domain, with the rest obtained from reference TRBV19 and TRBJ2-4, is as follows: DGGITQSPKYLFRKEGQNVTLSCEQNLNHDAMYWYRQDPGQGLRLIYYSQIVNDFQKGDIAEGYSVSREKKESFPLTVTSAQKNPTAFYLCATTDQINIQYFGAGTRLSVL.